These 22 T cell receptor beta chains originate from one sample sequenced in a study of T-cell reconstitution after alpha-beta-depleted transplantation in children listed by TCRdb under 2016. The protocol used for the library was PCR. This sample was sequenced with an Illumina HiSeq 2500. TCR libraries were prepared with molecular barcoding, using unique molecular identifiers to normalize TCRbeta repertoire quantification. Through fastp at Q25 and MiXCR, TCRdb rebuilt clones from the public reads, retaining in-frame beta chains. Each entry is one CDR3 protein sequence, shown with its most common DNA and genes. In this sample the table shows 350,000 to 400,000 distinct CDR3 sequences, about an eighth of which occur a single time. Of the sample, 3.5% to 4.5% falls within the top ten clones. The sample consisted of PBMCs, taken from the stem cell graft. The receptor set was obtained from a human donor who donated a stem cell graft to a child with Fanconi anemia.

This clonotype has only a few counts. This CDR3 reads CASSQGGNGETQYF. The CDR3 nucleotides are TGCGCCAGCAGCCAAGGAGGGAATGGGGAGACCCAGTACTTC. The J gene is TRBJ2-5, the V gene TRBV4-3, with D perhaps TRBD2 (5 bases). The V gene's germline CDR1 is LGHNA and CDR2 YSLEER. CDR3 length: 14 amino acids. V gave up 1 base and J gave up 5 bases, with 11 bases separating them.

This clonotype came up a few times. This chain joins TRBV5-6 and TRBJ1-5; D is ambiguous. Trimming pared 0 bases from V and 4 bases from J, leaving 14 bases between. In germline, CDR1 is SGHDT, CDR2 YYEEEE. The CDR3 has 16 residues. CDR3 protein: CASSLAGRLGNQPQHF. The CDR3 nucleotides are TGTGCCAGCAGCTTGGCCGGGCGCCTAGGTAATCAGCCCCAGCATTTT.

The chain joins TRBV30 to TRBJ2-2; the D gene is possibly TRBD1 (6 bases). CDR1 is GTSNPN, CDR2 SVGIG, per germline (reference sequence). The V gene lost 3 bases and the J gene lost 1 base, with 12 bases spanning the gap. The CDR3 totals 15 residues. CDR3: CAWRETGRNTGELFF. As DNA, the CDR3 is TGTGCCTGGAGAGAGACAGGTCGGAACACCGGGGAGCTGTTTTTT.

The CDR3 spells CASSQDMGELEQYF. CDR3 in DNA: TGTGCCAGCAGTCAAGACATGGGAGAGCTCGAGCAGTACTTC. J is TRBJ2-7 and V is TRBV5-6; D is perhaps TRBD2 (5 bases). This CDR3 is 14 amino acids long. Germline V gene data show CDR1 as SGHDT and CDR2 as YYEEEE. V lost 5 bases, J lost 6 bases, and 18 bases lay in between.

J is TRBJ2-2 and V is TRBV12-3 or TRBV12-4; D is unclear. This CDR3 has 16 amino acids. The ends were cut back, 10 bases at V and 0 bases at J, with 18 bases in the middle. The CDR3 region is CATSVRSVANTGELFF. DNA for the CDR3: TGTGCCACCTCGGTTAGGAGTGTGGCGAACACCGGGGAGCTGTTTTTT.

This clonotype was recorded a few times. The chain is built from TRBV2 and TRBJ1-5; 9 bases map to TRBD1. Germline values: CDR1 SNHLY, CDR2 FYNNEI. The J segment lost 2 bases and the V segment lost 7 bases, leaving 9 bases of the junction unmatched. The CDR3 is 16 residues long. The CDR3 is CASTRDRVSGNQPQHF. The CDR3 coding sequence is TGTGCCAGCACCCGGGACAGGGTCTCGGGCAATCAGCCCCAGCATTTT.

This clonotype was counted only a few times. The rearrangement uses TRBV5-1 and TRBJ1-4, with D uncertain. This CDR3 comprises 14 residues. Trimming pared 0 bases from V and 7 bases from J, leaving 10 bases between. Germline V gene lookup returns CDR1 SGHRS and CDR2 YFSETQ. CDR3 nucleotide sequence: TGCGCCAGCAGCTTGGGGGATGACGGTGAAAAACTGTTTTTT. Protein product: CASSLGDDGEKLFF. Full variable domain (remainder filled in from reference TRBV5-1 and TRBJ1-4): KAGVTQTPRYLIKTRGQQVTLSCSPISGHRSVSWYQQTPGQGLQFLFEYFSETQRNKGNFPGRFSGRQFSNSRSEMNVSTLELGDSALYLCASSLGDDGEKLFFGSGTQLSVL.

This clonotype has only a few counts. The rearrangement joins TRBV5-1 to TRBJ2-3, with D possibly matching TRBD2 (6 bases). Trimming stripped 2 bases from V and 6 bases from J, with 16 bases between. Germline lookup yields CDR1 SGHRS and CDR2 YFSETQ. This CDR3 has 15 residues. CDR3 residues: CASSLGGVSVDTQYF. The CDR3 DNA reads TGCGCCAGCAGCTTAGGAGGGGTCTCGGTGGATACGCAGTATTTT. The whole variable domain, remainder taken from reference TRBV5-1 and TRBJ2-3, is KAGVTQTPRYLIKTRGQQVTLSCSPISGHRSVSWYQQTPGQGLQFLFEYFSETQRNKGNFPGRFSGRQFSNSRSEMNVSTLELGDSALYLCASSLGGVSVDTQYFGPGTRLTVL.

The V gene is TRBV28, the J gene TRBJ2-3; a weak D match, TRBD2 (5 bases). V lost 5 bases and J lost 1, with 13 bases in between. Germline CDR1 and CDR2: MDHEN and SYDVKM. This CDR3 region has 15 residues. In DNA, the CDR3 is TGTGCCAGCAGTCCATTACTAGGAGGCACAGATACGCAGTATTTT. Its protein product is CASSPLLGGTDTQYF.

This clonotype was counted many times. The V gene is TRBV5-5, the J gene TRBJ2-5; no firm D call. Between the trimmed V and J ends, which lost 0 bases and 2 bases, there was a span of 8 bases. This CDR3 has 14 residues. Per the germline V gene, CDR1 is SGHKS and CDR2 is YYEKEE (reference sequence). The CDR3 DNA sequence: TGTGCCAGCAGCTTGGTAGCACAGCAAGAGACCCAGTACTTC. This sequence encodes CASSLVAQQETQYF.

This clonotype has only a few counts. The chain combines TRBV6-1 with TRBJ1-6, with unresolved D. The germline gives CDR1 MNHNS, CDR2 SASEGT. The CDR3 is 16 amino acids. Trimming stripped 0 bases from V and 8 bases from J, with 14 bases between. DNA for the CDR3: TGTGCCAGCAGTGAAGCAGAGGGAGCAGGACATTCACCCCTCCACTTT. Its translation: CASSEAEGAGHSPLHF.

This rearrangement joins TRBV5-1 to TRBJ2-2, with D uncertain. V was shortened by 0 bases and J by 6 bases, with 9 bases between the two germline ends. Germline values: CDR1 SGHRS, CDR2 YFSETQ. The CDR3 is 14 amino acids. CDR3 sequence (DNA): TGCGCCAGCAGCTTGGTGATGGTGGCCGGGGAGCTGTTTTTT. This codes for CASSLVMVAGELFF. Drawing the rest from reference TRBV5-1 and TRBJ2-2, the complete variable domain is KAGVTQTPRYLIKTRGQQVTLSCSPISGHRSVSWYQQTPGQGLQFLFEYFSETQRNKGNFPGRFSGRQFSNSRSEMNVSTLELGDSALYLCASSLVMVAGELFFGEGSRLTVL.

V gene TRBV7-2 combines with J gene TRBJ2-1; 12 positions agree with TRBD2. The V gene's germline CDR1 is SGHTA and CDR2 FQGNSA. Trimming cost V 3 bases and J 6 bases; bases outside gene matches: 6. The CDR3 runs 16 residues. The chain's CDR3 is CASSFPGLAGRNEQFF. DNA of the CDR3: TGTGCCAGCAGCTTCCCCGGACTAGCGGGGCGCAATGAGCAGTTCTTC.

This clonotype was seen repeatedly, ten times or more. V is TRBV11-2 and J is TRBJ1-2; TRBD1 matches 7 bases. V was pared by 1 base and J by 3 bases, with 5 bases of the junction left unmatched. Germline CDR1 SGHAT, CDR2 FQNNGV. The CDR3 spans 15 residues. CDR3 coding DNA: TGTGCCAGCAGCTTAGTACCAGGGGGGGACTATGGCTACACCTTC. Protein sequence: CASSLVPGGDYGYTF.

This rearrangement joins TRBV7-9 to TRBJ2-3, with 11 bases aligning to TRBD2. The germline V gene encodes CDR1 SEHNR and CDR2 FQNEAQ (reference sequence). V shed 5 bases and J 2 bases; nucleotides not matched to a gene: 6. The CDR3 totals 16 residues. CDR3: CASSVTSGEDTDTQYF. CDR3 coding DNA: TGTGCCAGCAGCGTGACTAGCGGGGAGGACACAGATACGCAGTATTTT.

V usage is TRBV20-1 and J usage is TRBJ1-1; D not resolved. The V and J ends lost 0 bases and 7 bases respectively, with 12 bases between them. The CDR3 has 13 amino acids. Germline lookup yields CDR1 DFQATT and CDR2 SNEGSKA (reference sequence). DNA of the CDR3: TGCAGTGCTAGAGAAACAGCACCCGTTGAAGCTTTCTTT. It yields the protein CSARETAPVEAFF.

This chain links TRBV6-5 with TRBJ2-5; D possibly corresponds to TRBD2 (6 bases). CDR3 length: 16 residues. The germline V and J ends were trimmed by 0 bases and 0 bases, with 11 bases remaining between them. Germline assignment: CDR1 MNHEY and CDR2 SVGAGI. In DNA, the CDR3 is TGTGCCAGCAGTTACTCGGGACTCTTGTACCAAGAGACCCAGTACTTC. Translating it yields CASSYSGLLYQETQYF.

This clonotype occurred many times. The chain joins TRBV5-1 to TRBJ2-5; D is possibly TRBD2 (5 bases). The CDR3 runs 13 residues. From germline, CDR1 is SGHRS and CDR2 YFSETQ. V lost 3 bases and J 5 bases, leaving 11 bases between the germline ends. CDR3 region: CASSSPGSETQYF. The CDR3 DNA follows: TGCGCCAGCAGCTCCCCGGGGAGTGAGACCCAGTACTTC.

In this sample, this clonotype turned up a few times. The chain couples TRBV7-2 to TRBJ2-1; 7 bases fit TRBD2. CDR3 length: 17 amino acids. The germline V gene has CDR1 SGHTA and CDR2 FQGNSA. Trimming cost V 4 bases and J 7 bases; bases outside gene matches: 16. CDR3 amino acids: CASSWDRGSSGTNEQFF. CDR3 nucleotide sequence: TGTGCCAGCAGCTGGGACCGGGGTTCTAGCGGCACTAATGAGCAGTTCTTC.

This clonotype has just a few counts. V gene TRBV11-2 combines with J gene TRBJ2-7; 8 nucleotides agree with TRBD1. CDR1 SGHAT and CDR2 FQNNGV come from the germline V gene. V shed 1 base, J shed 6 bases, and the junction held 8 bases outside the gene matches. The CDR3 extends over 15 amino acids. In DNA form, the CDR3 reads TGTGCCAGCAGCTTAGGGACAGGGACCCTGGCCGAGCAGTACGTC. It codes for CASSLGTGTLAEQYV.

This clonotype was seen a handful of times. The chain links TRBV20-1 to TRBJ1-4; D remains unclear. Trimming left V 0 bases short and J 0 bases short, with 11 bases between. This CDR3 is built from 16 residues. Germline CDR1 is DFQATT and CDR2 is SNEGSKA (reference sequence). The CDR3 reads CSARDSVDSTNEKLFF. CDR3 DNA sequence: TGCAGTGCTAGAGATTCCGTAGATTCAACTAATGAAAAACTGTTTTTT.

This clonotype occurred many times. DNA of the CDR3: TGTGCCAGCAGCGTAGATCCAGCCCGATACGAGCAGTACTTC. Its translation is CASSVDPARYEQYF. The chain links TRBV9 to TRBJ2-7; no reliable D call. Trimming shortened V by 0 bases and J by 4 bases, and 11 bases separated the two germline ends. The CDR3 runs 14 residues. Germline CDR1 and CDR2: SGDLS and YYNGEE.